One and the same sample provided the 31 T cell receptor beta chains below, sequenced in a study of T cells in Graves' hyperthyroidism and ophthalmopathy. The CDR3 regions of TCR beta were amplified from RNA transcripts. First-round RT-PCR with HTBI primers amplified the TCR CDR3 region. TCRdb passed the multiplex PCR reads through MiXCR, listing each CDR3 protein once. The repertoire holds 450,000 to 600,000 distinct CDR3 sequences, with about 14% as singletons. Sequenced sample: blood. These receptors were obtained from a woman aged 40 to 55 with Graves' hyperthyroidism.

This clonotype has more than one count but fewer than ten. The V and J genes are TRBV20-1 and TRBJ2-3; weak D call: TRBD1 (5 bases). Trimming cost V 5 bases and J 2 bases, with 11 bases left between them. The CDR3 is 13 amino acids. Germline CDR1 reads DFQATT; CDR2 reads SNEGSKA (reference sequence). CDR3 in amino acids: CSAFDSNTDTQYF. CDR3 DNA sequence: TGCAGTGCTTTCGACAGCAACACAGATACGCAGTATTTT.

This sequence joins TRBV7-9 and TRBJ2-1; 11 bases align to TRBD2. The CDR3 contains 16 residues. The V segment lost 4 bases and the J segment 8 bases; nucleotides outside the gene matches: 10. CDR1 is SEHNR, CDR2 FQNEAQ, per germline (reference sequence). This CDR3 is CASSSVAGGPIDEQFF. The CDR3 DNA is TGTGCCAGCAGCTCGGTAGCGGGAGGGCCTATCGATGAGCAGTTCTTC. Complete variable domain (other parts from reference TRBV7-9 and TRBJ2-1): DTGVSQNPRHKITKRGQNVTFRCDPISEHNRLYWYRQTLGQGPEFLTYFQNEAQLEKSRLLSDRFSAERPKGSFSTLEIQRTEQGDSAMYLCASSSVAGGPIDEQFFGPGTRLTVL.

In its sample, this clonotype ranks as medium-sized. The CDR3: CASRFTGDNQPQHF. The DNA for the CDR3 is TGTGCCAGCAGATTTACGGGAGACAATCAGCCCCAGCATTTT. This rearrangement joins TRBV6-1 to TRBJ1-5; D uncertain. CDR1 and CDR2 from the germline V gene are MNHNS and SASEGT. The CDR3 runs to 14 residues. Trimming took 6 bases from V and 3 from J, leaving 12 bases between them.

This clonotype was picked up many times. The chain joins TRBV6-1 to TRBJ1-2; 8 bases map to TRBD1. This CDR3 region has 17 residues. V was clipped by 6 bases and J by 1 base; unmatched bases: 13. Looked up from germline, CDR1 is MNHNS and CDR2 is SASEGT. The CDR3 loop reads CASSVRDRTSLNYGYTF. Here the CDR3 DNA reads TGTGCCAGCAGCGTCCGGGACAGGACCTCCCTTAACTATGGCTACACCTTC.

The sample holds many counts of this clonotype. The J gene is TRBJ2-7, the V gene TRBV6-1; perhaps TRBD2 as D (6 bases). From germline, CDR1 is MNHNS and CDR2 SASEGT. Trimming took off 5 bases at V and 3 bases at J, with 11 bases between the two ends. The CDR3 contains 13 residues. CDR3 in DNA: TGTGCCAGCAGTCCGGGAGAAGGCTACGAGCAGTACTTC. This gives the protein CASSPGEGYEQYF.

This clonotype was observed many times. This chain connects TRBV28 to TRBJ2-7; 12 bases line up with TRBD2. Germline V gives CDR1 MDHEN, CDR2 SYDVKM. V dropped 7 bases and J dropped 3; count of bases not matched to a gene: 4. The CDR3 totals 14 residues. The CDR3 nucleotides read TGTGCCAGCACCAGACTAGCGGGGGACTACGAGCAGTACTTC. Translation: CASTRLAGDYEQYF.

This clonotype was observed a handful of times. The chain uses TRBV7-9 and TRBJ2-1, with a possible D match to TRBD2 (6 bases). V was pared by 1 base and J by 9 bases, with 16 bases between. The CDR3 covers 15 residues. Looked up from germline, CDR1 is SEHNR and CDR2 is FQNEAQ (reference sequence). This CDR3 is CASSLERGTVGEQFF. CDR3 bases: TGTGCCAGCAGCTTAGAGCGCGGGACTGTCGGTGAGCAGTTCTTC.

This clonotype was found a few times. V is TRBV28 and J is TRBJ2-7, with 9 bases that match TRBD1. CDR3 length equals 17 residues. The germline CDR1 and CDR2 sequences are MDHEN and SYDVKM. The J segment lost 5 bases and the V segment lost 2 bases, leaving 13 bases of the junction unmatched. Here the CDR3 DNA reads TGTGCCAGCAGTTTAAGGGTCGGGGACAGGGAGTTAGACGAGCAGTACTTC. Encoded protein: CASSLRVGDRELDEQYF. The entire variable domain, with the rest obtained from reference TRBV28 and TRBJ2-7, is as follows: DVKVTQSSRYLVKRTGEKVFLECVQDMDHENMFWYRQDPGLGLRLIYFSYDVKMKEKGDIPEGYSVSREKKERFSLILESASTNQTSMYLCASSLRVGDRELDEQYFGPGTRLTVT.

This chain connects TRBV2 to TRBJ2-7, with 9 bases aligning to TRBD1. Trimming took 4 bases from V and 4 from J; bases not matched to a gene: 5. CDR3 length: 14 amino acids. CDR1 and CDR2 (germline): SNHLY, FYNNEI. As DNA, the CDR3 is TGTGCCAGCAGTGCGGGGACAGGGCGTTACGAGCAGTACTTC. This codes for CASSAGTGRYEQYF.

The chain recombines TRBV6-2 or TRBV6-3 with TRBJ1-6; 9 nucleotides agree with TRBD1. The CDR3 is 16 amino acids. Germline V gives CDR1 MNHEY, CDR2 SVGEGT. Losses at the gene ends were 8 bases for V and 7 bases for J; bases not matched to a gene: 12. CDR3 bases: TGTGCCAGCGGAATTGTCACGGGACAGGGCAATTCACCCCTCCACTTT. This translates into CASGIVTGQGNSPLHF.

This clonotype appeared a few times. J is TRBJ1-6 and V is TRBV28; D is uncertain. Trimming pared 7 bases from V and 3 bases from J, leaving 7 bases between. The CDR3 covers 13 residues. The germline V gene encodes CDR1 MDHEN and CDR2 SYDVKM. The DNA of the CDR3 is TGTGCCAGCACGGCCGGCTATAATTCACCCCTCCACTTT. Its translation is CASTAGYNSPLHF.

In this sample, this clonotype turned up many times. This chain joins TRBV2 and TRBJ2-1; TRBD2 aligns across 13 bases. From germline, CDR1 is SNHLY and CDR2 FYNNEI. Unmatched junction bases numbered 6, after V lost 9 bases and J lost 7 bases. This CDR3 has 14 residues. The CDR3 DNA is TGTGCCAGGTCCTGGACTAGCGGGAGAAATGAGCAGTTCTTC. Amino acids: CARSWTSGRNEQFF.

There are a few counts of this clonotype. This chain connects TRBV5-6 to TRBJ2-1, with 7 positions matching TRBD2. This CDR3 contains 16 residues. Germline CDR1 is SGHDT and CDR2 is YYEEEE. With 4 bases clipped from V and 1 base from J, the junction kept 8 bases outside the gene matches. The CDR3 nucleotides read TGTGCCAGCAGCCAAAGTATCGGGAGGTCCTACAATGAGCAGTTCTTC. Protein product: CASSQSIGRSYNEQFF.

In its sample, this clonotype was seen many times. The CDR3 DNA is TGCAGTGCTAGCCAGGGACTCTACTACAATGAGCAGTTCTTC. It translates to CSASQGLYYNEQFF. The rearrangement links TRBV20-1 to TRBJ2-1; D possibly corresponds to TRBD2 (6 bases). The CDR3 is 14 residues long. Trimming cost V 3 bases and J 3 bases, with 12 bases left between them. Per the germline V gene, CDR1 is DFQATT and CDR2 is SNEGSKA (reference sequence).

This clonotype was detected many times. The chain joins TRBV30 to TRBJ2-1; 12 nucleotides align to TRBD2. Germline values: CDR1 GTSNPN, CDR2 SVGIG (reference sequence). The junction had 6 bases not matched to a gene; V was cut back by 0 bases and J by 6 bases. There are 16 residues in the CDR3. CDR3 sequence: CAWSVRWTSGVNEQFF. CDR3 DNA: TGTGCCTGGAGTGTACGGTGGACTAGCGGGGTCAATGAGCAGTTCTTC.

This clonotype was recorded at least ten times. The V and J genes are TRBV6-1 and TRBJ1-1; D gene unclear. Germline values: CDR1 MNHNS, CDR2 SASEGT. V lost 1 base and J lost 4, with 16 bases in between. The CDR3 extends over 16 amino acids. This CDR3 reads CASSEVISPGITEAFF. The CDR3 bases are TGTGCCAGCAGTGAAGTAATTAGTCCGGGCATCACTGAAGCTTTCTTT.

This clonotype has just a few counts. The rearrangement joins TRBV27 to TRBJ2-2; TRBD2 aligns across 9 bases. Germline-derived CDR1 and CDR2 are MNHEY and SMNVEV (reference sequence). The CDR3 covers 17 residues. V lost 5 bases and J lost 4; bases outside the gene matches: 11. The CDR3 DNA sequence: TGTGCCAGCAGTCCACGGGCGGGAGGGCCGGGCACCGGGGAGCTGTTTTTT. The encoded protein is CASSPRAGGPGTGELFF.

The sample holds many counts of this clonotype. The gene calls are TRBV20-1 and TRBJ2-3; no clear D gene. Germline CDR1 and CDR2: DFQATT and SNEGSKA (reference sequence). Trimming took off 3 bases at V and 0 bases at J, with 7 bases between the two ends. This CDR3 is built from 13 residues. CDR3 DNA: TGCAGTGCTAGGATGGACAGCACAGATACGCAGTATTTT. Protein: CSARMDSTDTQYF.

This clonotype was detected many times. A much larger clone is a single base away; this may be a read error. This chain joins TRBV12-3 or TRBV12-4 and TRBJ2-5; D is possibly TRBD1 or TRBD2 (6 bases each). V shed 4 bases and J shed 5 bases, with 8 bases lying between them. The CDR3 loop spans 12 amino acids. The CDR3 nucleotides are TGTGCCAGCAGTTGGAGGGGGGAGACCCAGTACTTC. This codes for CASSWRGETQYF.

This rearrangement joins TRBV5-6 to TRBJ1-2; D unresolved. V lost 0 bases, J lost 1 base, and 7 bases lay in between. Germline CDR1 reads SGHDT; CDR2 reads YYEEEE. The CDR3 is made up of 14 amino acids. The CDR3, as DNA: TGTGCCAGCAGCTTGGCCGCCAGTAACTATGGCTACACCTTC. This encodes CASSLAASNYGYTF. The whole variable domain, remainder taken from reference TRBV5-6 and TRBJ1-2, is DAGVTQSPTHLIKTRGQQVTLRCSPKSGHDTVSWYQQALGQGPQFIFQYYEEEERQRGNFPDRFSGHQFPNYSSELNVNALLLGDSALYLCASSLAASNYGYTFGSGTRLTVV.

This clonotype appeared many times. The chain has TRBV7-2 and TRBJ2-1; 9 positions match TRBD2. Losses at the gene ends were 4 bases for V and 9 bases for J; bases not matched to a gene: 16. CDR3 length: 17 residues. Per the germline V gene, CDR1 is SGHTA and CDR2 is FQGNSA. CDR3: CASSSVIIAGVRTEQFF. CDR3 nucleotides: TGTGCCAGCAGCTCCGTCATAATAGCGGGAGTGCGAACTGAGCAGTTCTTC.

The table lists this clonotype with many counts. This chain joins TRBV7-2 and TRBJ2-5, with 9 nucleotides matching TRBD2. The germline V gene encodes CDR1 SGHTA and CDR2 FQGNSA. CDR3 length: 15 amino acids. V lost 6 bases, J lost 2 bases, and 7 bases stayed unmatched. The CDR3 nucleotides are TGTGCCAGCAGTCGTGGGGGACTAGCACAAGAGACCCAGTACTTC. It codes for CASSRGGLAQETQYF. The entire variable domain, with the rest obtained from reference TRBV7-2 and TRBJ2-5, is as follows: GAGVSQSPSNKVTEKGKDVELRCDPISGHTALYWYRQSLGQGLEFLIYFQGNSAPDKSGLPSDRFSAERTGGSVSTLTIQRTQQEDSAVYLCASSRGGLAQETQYFGPGTRLLVL.

In this sample, this clonotype turned up many times. The chain combines TRBV5-1 with TRBJ2-1; 9 nucleotides line up with TRBD2. The V and J ends lost 7 bases and 7 bases, in that order; junction bases with no gene match: 9. CDR1 SGHRS and CDR2 YFSETQ come from the germline V gene. The CDR3 totals 14 residues. CDR3 bases: TGCGCCAGCGACGCGGGAGGGAGGGCAAATGAGCAGTTCTTC. It codes for CASDAGGRANEQFF.

There are a few counts of this clonotype. V and J are TRBV11-1 and TRBJ2-4; 15 nucleotides line up with TRBD2. Unmatched junction bases numbered 9, after V lost 4 bases and J lost 8 bases. CDR1 is SGHAT, CDR2 FQDESV, per germline (reference sequence). The CDR3 runs to 17 residues. The CDR3 sequence is CASSWTGLAGGSDIQYF. The CDR3 DNA reads as TGTGCCAGCAGCTGGACGGGACTAGCGGGAGGAAGTGACATTCAGTACTTC. The variable domain in full, with the rest retrieved from reference TRBV11-1 and TRBJ2-4, is EAEVAQSPRYKITEKSQAVAFWCDPISGHATLYWYRQILGQGPELLVQFQDESVVDDSQLPKDRFSAERLKGVDSTLKIQPAELGDSAMYLCASSWTGLAGGSDIQYFGAGTRLSVL.

The chain carries TRBV10-3 and TRBJ2-1, with D perhaps TRBD1 or TRBD2 (5 bases each). Trimming removed 2 bases at V and 2 bases at J, with 13 bases between. In germline, CDR1 is ENHRY, CDR2 SYGVKD. The CDR3 is made up of 16 amino acids. CDR3 DNA: TGTGCCATCAGTGAGGCCGGGACGTCCGCCTACAATGAGCAGTTCTTC. Its translation is CAISEAGTSAYNEQFF.

This clonotype was seen a handful of times. This sequence joins TRBV30 and TRBJ2-2; possible D gene TRBD2, 6 bases. CDR3 length: 14 amino acids. Germline V gene data show CDR1 as GTSNPN and CDR2 as SVGIG (reference sequence). V lost 4 bases and J lost 5, with 14 bases in between. CDR3 loop: CAWMGGMRTGELFF. CDR3 sequence (DNA): TGTGCCTGGATGGGCGGGATGAGGACCGGGGAGCTGTTTTTT.

The sample holds many counts of this clonotype. The V and J genes are TRBV6-6 and TRBJ2-4; no firm D call. V was clipped by 0 bases and J by 1 base, with 7 bases between them. Germline CDR1 reads MNHNY; CDR2 reads SVGAGI (reference sequence). This CDR3 contains 15 residues. The CDR3 coding sequence is TGTGCCAGCAGTTACTCGGACCAGGCCAAAAACATTCAGTACTTC. Translating gives CASSYSDQAKNIQYF.

The chain links TRBV28 to TRBJ1-4; D is unresolved. This CDR3 is built from 14 residues. V was clipped by 3 bases and J by 7 bases, with 12 bases between them. Per the germline V gene, CDR1 is MDHEN and CDR2 is SYDVKM. CDR3 loop: CASSFLAPPEKLFF. CDR3 bases: TGTGCCAGCAGTTTTCTGGCCCCTCCTGAAAAACTGTTTTTT. The full variable domain, with the rest looked up from reference TRBV28 and TRBJ1-4, is DVKVTQSSRYLVKRTGEKVFLECVQDMDHENMFWYRQDPGLGLRLIYFSYDVKMKEKGDIPEGYSVSREKKERFSLILESASTNQTSMYLCASSFLAPPEKLFFGSGTQLSVL.

This clonotype was seen repeatedly, ten times or more. The chain is built from TRBV3-1 and TRBJ1-6; perhaps TRBD1 as D (6 bases). Germline CDR1 and CDR2: LGHDT and YNNKEL (reference sequence). The V end lost 0 bases, the J end lost 6 bases, and 9 bases lay between the germline ends. This CDR3 is 15 amino acids long. In DNA form, the CDR3 reads TGTGCCAGCAGCCAAGATACAGGGCTTAATTCACCCCTCCACTTT. This encodes CASSQDTGLNSPLHF.

A few counts support this clonotype. V gene TRBV29-1 combines with J gene TRBJ2-1; D unresolved. Trimming cost V 2 bases and J 9 bases, with 8 bases left between them. CDR1 and CDR2 from the germline V gene are SQVTM and ANQGSEA. This CDR3 contains 11 residues. For the CDR3, the DNA is TGCAGCGTTGAAAAGGAGATTGAGCAGTTCTTC. Its translation is CSVEKEIEQFF.

This clonotype was seen ten or more times. The V and J genes are TRBV6-1 and TRBJ2-3, with 7 bases identical to TRBD1. CDR1 MNHNS and CDR2 SASEGT come from the germline V gene. The CDR3 has 16 amino acids. Trimming cost V 2 bases and J 1 base; bases outside gene matches: 6. The CDR3 spells CASSEQGTGGTDTQYF. Written as DNA, the CDR3 is TGTGCCAGCAGTGAACAAGGAACAGGGGGCACAGATACGCAGTATTTT.